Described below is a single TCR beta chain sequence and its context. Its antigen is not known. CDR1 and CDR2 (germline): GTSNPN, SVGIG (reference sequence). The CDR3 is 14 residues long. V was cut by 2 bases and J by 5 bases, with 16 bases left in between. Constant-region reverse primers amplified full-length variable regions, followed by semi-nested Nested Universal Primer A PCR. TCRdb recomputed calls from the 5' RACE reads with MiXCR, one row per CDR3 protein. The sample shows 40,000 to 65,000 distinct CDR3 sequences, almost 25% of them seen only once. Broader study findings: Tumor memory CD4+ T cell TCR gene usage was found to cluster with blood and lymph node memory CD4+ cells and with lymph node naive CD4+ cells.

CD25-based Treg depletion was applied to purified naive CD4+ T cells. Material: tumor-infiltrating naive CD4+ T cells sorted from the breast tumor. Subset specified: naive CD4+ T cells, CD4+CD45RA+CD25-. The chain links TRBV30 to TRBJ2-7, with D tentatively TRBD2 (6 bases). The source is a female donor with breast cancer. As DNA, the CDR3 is TGTGCCTGGAGTATGGCGGGGTTGCGGGACGAGCAGTACTTC. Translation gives CAWSMAGLRDEQYF.